Below, 20 T cell receptor beta chains from the same sample are listed, as sequenced in a study of blood T cell repertoires in COVID-19. Sequencing was performed with immunoSEQ multiplex PCR; in TCRdb, only in-frame clones are kept and a portion is missing. The table shows around 6,100 clones, with over 75% occurring only once. The sample comprised peripheral blood. These receptors all stem from a man aged 80 or over with active COVID-19.

V is TRBV19 and J is TRBJ2-2, with D perhaps matching TRBD1 (6 bases). Trimming cost V 2 bases and J 6 bases, with 16 bases left between them. CDR1 is LNHDA and CDR2 is SQIVND in the germline V gene (reference sequence). The CDR3 sequence is 16 residues long. Written as DNA, the CDR3 is TGTGCCAGTAGTATACCCGGACAGCTTCGCGCCGGGGAGCTGTTTTTT. Its protein is CASSIPGQLRAGELFF. The complete variable domain, with remaining parts taken from reference TRBV19 and TRBJ2-2, reads DGGITQSPKYLFRKEGQNVTLSCEQNLNHDAMYWYRQDPGQGLRLIYYSQIVNDFQKGDIAEGYSVSREKKESFPLTVTSAQKNPTAFYLCASSIPGQLRAGELFFGEGSRLTVL.

V is TRBV24-1 and J is TRBJ2-5; no reliable D call. The V end lost 3 bases, the J end lost 4 bases, and 2 bases lay between the germline ends. There are 11 residues in the CDR3. The germline CDR1 and CDR2 sequences are KGHDR and SFDVKD. CDR3: CATSDRETQYF. CDR3 nucleotide sequence: TGTGCCACCAGTGATCGAGAGACCCAGTACTTC.

This clone has only one observation. This chain's CDR3 is CASSSRRPSEGWSQYF. The CDR3 DNA reads TGTGCCAGCAGTTCCCGGAGGCCGAGCGAAGGTTGGTCCCAGTACTTC. V and J are TRBV28 and TRBJ2-5; D perhaps matches TRBD2 (5 bases). Germline-derived CDR1 and CDR2 are MDHEN and SYDVKM. The V gene lost 4 bases and the J gene lost 9 bases, with 24 bases spanning the gap. The CDR3 sequence is 16 residues long.

The rearrangement links TRBV5-4 to TRBJ1-2; TRBD1 matches 7 bases. The V gene end was trimmed by 4 bases and the J gene end by 0 bases; junction bases not matched to a gene: 6. The CDR3 contains 15 residues. The V gene's germline CDR1 is SGHNT and CDR2 YYREEE (reference sequence). The CDR3 DNA follows: TGTGCCAGCAGCGTCAAGGGGGCTTCTAACTATGGCTACACCTTC. It is translated as CASSVKGASNYGYTF.

This chain connects TRBV27 to TRBJ1-4; a possible D gene is TRBD1 (6 bases). CDR3 length: 16 residues. The V end lost 5 bases, the J end lost 0 bases, and 13 bases lay between the germline ends. The germline gives CDR1 MNHEY, CDR2 SMNVEV (reference sequence). This CDR3 reads CASSPGGAATNEKLFF. The CDR3 nucleotides read TGTGCCAGCAGTCCTGGGGGGGCAGCAACTAATGAAAAACTGTTTTTT. Drawing the rest from reference TRBV27 and TRBJ1-4, the complete variable domain is EAQVTQNPRYLITVTGKKLTVTCSQNMNHEYMSWYRQDPGLGLRQIYYSMNVEVTDKGDVPEGYKVSRKEKRNFPLILESPSPNQTSLYFCASSPGGAATNEKLFFGSGTQLSVL.

V gene TRBV12-3 or TRBV12-4 combines with J gene TRBJ2-1; D call uncertain. This CDR3 is 13 amino acids long. Trimming shortened V by 3 bases and J by 10 bases, and 13 bases separated the two germline ends. The CDR3 reads CASSFFRGEEQFF. In DNA form, the CDR3 reads TGTGCCAGCAGTTTTTTTCGTGGTGAGGAGCAGTTCTTC.

This sequence joins TRBV12-5 and TRBJ2-1; D perhaps matches TRBD1 (6 bases). Germline V gives CDR1 LGHNT, CDR2 FRNRAP. The CDR3 runs to 15 residues. The germline V and J ends were trimmed by 0 bases and 8 bases, with 14 bases remaining between them. Here the CDR3 reads CASGLVGGAKHEQFF. The CDR3 DNA follows: TGTGCTAGTGGTTTGGTAGGGGGAGCCAAACATGAGCAGTTCTTC.

This chain's CDR3 is CASSETSGRGNEQFF. The CDR3 nucleotides read TGTGCCAGCAGCGAGACTAGCGGGAGAGGGAATGAGCAGTTCTTC. The chain is built from TRBV9 and TRBJ2-1; 12 bases fit TRBD2. The CDR3 extends over 15 amino acids. Germline CDR1 is SGDLS and CDR2 is YYNGEE. Losses at the gene ends were 3 bases for V and 7 bases for J; bases not matched to a gene: 5. The entire variable domain, with the rest obtained from reference TRBV9 and TRBJ2-1, is as follows: DSGVTQTPKHLITATGQRVTLRCSPRSGDLSVYWYQQSLDQGLQFLIQYYNGEERAKGNILERFSAQQFPDLHSELNLSSLELGDSALYFCASSETSGRGNEQFFGPGTRLTVL.

CDR3: CASSVRFSDTQYF. CDR3 DNA sequence: TGTGCCAGCAGTGTGAGGTTTTCAGATACGCAGTATTTT. The rearrangement uses TRBV2 and TRBJ2-3; no clear D gene. Looked up from germline, CDR1 is SNHLY and CDR2 is FYNNEI. Trimming pared 4 bases from V and 4 bases from J, leaving 9 bases between. The CDR3 consists of 13 residues.

The chain joins TRBV11-3 to TRBJ2-1, with 7 bases identical to TRBD1. Germline CDR1 reads SGHNT; CDR2 reads YENEEA. Trimming took 8 bases from V and 6 from J; bases not matched to a gene: 4. The CDR3 length is 12 residues. Here the CDR3 DNA reads TGTGCCAGCGGGCCAGGGGGCAATGAGCAGTTCTTC. The encoded protein is CASGPGGNEQFF.

The V call is TRBV5-1, the J call TRBJ2-3; D is perhaps TRBD2 (6 bases). Germline-derived CDR1 and CDR2 are SGHRS and YFSETQ. With 2 bases removed from V and 2 bases from J, the gap between germline ends came to 9 bases. This CDR3 has 14 amino acids. The CDR3 is CASSFSGITDTQYF. CDR3 DNA: TGCGCCAGCAGCTTTAGCGGAATCACAGATACGCAGTATTTT.

The rearrangement joins TRBV6-5 to TRBJ2-1, with TRBD1 identical over 8 bases. In germline, CDR1 is MNHEY, CDR2 SVGAGI. Losses at the gene ends were 7 bases for V and 8 bases for J; bases not matched to a gene: 7. The CDR3 is made up of 13 amino acids. In DNA, the CDR3 is TGTGCCAGCAATCTACAGGGGGGTGATGAGCAGTTCTTC. Its protein product is CASNLQGGDEQFF.

The chain combines TRBV11-3 with TRBJ1-5; D perhaps matches TRBD1 (5 bases). With 11 bases removed from V and 4 bases from J, the gap between germline ends came to 12 bases. The CDR3 is made up of 12 amino acids. The germline V gene encodes CDR1 SGHNT and CDR2 YENEEA. The CDR3 loop reads CAPGGTNQPQHF. The CDR3 bases are TGTGCCCCCGGGGGTACTAATCAGCCCCAGCATTTT.

This clone appeared a single time. This chain links TRBV19 with TRBJ1-1; TRBD1 is a possible D gene (5 bases). The V gene's germline CDR1 is LNHDA and CDR2 SQIVND (reference sequence). The CDR3 extends over 14 amino acids. V dropped 4 bases and J dropped 5 bases, with 14 bases sitting between them. The CDR3 is CASSKEGTGTEAFF. DNA for the CDR3: TGTGCCAGTAGTAAGGAGGGTACAGGAACTGAAGCTTTCTTT.

This rearrangement joins TRBV4-3 to TRBJ2-2; tentative D call: TRBD2 (5 bases). The CDR3 consists of 15 residues. V dropped 0 bases and J dropped 0 bases, with 5 bases sitting between them. Germline-derived CDR1 and CDR2 are LGHNA and YSLEER. The CDR3 is CASSQERANTGELFF. Written as DNA, the CDR3 is TGCGCCAGCAGCCAAGAGAGGGCGAACACCGGGGAGCTGTTTTTT.

In its sample, this clone was seen once. The chain combines TRBV19 with TRBJ2-4, with 7 bases lining up with TRBD2. Per germline, CDR1 LNHDA and CDR2 SQIVND (reference sequence). The trim removed 2 bases at V and 7 bases at J, leaving 14 bases unmatched. The CDR3 extends over 17 amino acids. This chain's CDR3 is CASSIRWTSGLNNIQYF. DNA of the CDR3: TGTGCCAGTAGTATAAGGTGGACTAGTGGGCTAAATAACATTCAGTACTTC.

This clone has only one observation. The rearrangement uses TRBV7-9 and TRBJ2-1; 11 bases line up with TRBD2. Germline-derived CDR1 and CDR2 are SEHNR and FQNEAQ (reference sequence). The CDR3 is 16 amino acids. V lost 3 bases and J lost 8; bases outside the gene matches: 9. The CDR3 region is CASSLLTSGIIDEQFF. The CDR3 bases are TGTGCCAGCAGCTTGTTGACTAGCGGGATTATCGATGAGCAGTTCTTC.

The chain recombines TRBV5-4 with TRBJ2-7; D call uncertain. The CDR3 length is 13 residues. Germline CDR1 SGHNT, CDR2 YYREEE (reference sequence). V was clipped by 0 bases and J by 2 bases, with 6 bases between them. The CDR3 loop reads CASSLDRAYEQYF. Written as DNA, the CDR3 is TGTGCCAGCAGCTTGGATCGCGCCTACGAGCAGTACTTC.

The chain joins TRBV5-1 to TRBJ2-1; D is possibly TRBD2 (5 bases). V lost 5 bases and J 8 bases, leaving 8 bases between the germline ends. This CDR3 contains 11 residues. In germline, CDR1 is SGHRS, CDR2 YFSETQ. CDR3 bases: TGCGCCAGCAGATTTAGCGATGAGCAGTTCTTC. This codes for CASRFSDEQFF.

The V call is TRBV30, the J call TRBJ2-2; possibly TRBD1 for D (5 bases). Germline V gives CDR1 GTSNPN, CDR2 SVGIG (reference sequence). The CDR3 sequence is 14 residues long. Trimming pared 2 bases from V and 1 base from J, leaving 8 bases between. The CDR3 spells CAWSTGQNTGELFF. For the CDR3, the DNA is TGTGCCTGGAGTACCGGACAGAACACCGGGGAGCTGTTTTTT.